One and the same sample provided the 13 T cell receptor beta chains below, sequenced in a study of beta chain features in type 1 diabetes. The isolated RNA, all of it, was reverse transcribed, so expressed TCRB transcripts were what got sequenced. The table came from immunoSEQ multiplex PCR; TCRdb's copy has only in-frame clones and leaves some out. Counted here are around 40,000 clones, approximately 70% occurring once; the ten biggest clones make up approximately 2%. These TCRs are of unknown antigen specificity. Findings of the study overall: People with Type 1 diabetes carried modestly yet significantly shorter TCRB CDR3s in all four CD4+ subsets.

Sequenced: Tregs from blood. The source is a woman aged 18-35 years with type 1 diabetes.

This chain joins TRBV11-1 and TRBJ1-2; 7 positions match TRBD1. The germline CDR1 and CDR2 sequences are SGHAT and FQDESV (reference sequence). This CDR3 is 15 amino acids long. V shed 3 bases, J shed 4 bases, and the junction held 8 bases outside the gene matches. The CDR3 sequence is CASSLDGTASYGYTF. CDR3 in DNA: TGTGCCAGCAGCTTGGATGGGACAGCTAGCTATGGCTACACCTTC.

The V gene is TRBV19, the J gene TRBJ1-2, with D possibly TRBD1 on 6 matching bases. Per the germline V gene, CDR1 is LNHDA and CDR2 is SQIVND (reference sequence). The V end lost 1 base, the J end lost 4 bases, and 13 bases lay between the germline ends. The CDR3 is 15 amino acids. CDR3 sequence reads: CASSIARGGPYGYTF. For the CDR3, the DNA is TGTGCCAGTAGTATAGCAAGGGGGGGACCCTATGGCTACACCTTC.

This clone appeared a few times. This chain's CDR3 is CASSILLAAYNEQFF. In nucleotides, the CDR3 is TGTGCCAGTAGTATACTCCTAGCGGCTTACAATGAGCAGTTCTTC. The rearrangement uses TRBV19 and TRBJ2-1; 7 positions match TRBD2. The germline V gene encodes CDR1 LNHDA and CDR2 SQIVND (reference sequence). The junction had 5 bases not matched to a gene; V was cut back by 2 bases and J by 4 bases. The length of the CDR3 is 15 residues.

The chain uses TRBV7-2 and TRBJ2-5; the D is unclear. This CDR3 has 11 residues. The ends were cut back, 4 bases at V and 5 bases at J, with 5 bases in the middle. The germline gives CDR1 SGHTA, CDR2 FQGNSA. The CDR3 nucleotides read TGTGCCAGCAGCTCTATGGAGACCCAGTACTTC. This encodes CASSSMETQYF.

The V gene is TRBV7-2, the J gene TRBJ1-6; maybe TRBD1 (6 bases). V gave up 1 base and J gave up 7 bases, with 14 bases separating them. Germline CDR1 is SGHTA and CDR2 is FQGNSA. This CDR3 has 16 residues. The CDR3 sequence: CASSLVAGAQNSPLHF. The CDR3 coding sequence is TGTGCCAGCAGCTTAGTTGCGGGGGCTCAAAATTCACCCCTCCACTTT. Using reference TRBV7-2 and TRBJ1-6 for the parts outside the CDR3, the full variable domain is GAGVSQSPSNKVTEKGKDVELRCDPISGHTALYWYRQSLGQGLEFLIYFQGNSAPDKSGLPSDRFSAERTGGSVSTLTIQRTQQEDSAVYLCASSLVAGAQNSPLHFGNGTRLTVT.

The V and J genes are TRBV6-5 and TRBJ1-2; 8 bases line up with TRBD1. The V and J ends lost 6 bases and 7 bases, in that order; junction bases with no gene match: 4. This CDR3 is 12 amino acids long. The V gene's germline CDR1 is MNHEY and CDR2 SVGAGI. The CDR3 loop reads CASRTGAGGYTF. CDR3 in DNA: TGTGCCAGCAGGACAGGGGCTGGTGGCTACACCTTC.

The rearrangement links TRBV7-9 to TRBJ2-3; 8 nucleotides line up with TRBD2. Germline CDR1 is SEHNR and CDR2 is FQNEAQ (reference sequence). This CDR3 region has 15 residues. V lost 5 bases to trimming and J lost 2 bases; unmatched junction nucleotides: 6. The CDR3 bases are TGTGCCAGCAGCCTGACGGGGGGGGTCACAGATACGCAGTATTTT. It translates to CASSLTGGVTDTQYF. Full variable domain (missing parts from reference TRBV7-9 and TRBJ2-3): DTGVSQNPRHKITKRGQNVTFRCDPISEHNRLYWYRQTLGQGPEFLTYFQNEAQLEKSRLLSDRFSAERPKGSFSTLEIQRTEQGDSAMYLCASSLTGGVTDTQYFGPGTRLTVL.

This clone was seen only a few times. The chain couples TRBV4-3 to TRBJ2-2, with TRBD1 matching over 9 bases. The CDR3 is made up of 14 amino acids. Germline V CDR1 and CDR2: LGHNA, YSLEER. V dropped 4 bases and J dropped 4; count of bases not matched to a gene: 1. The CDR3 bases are TGCGCCAGCAGCCGGGACAGGGTCACCGGGGAGCTGTTTTTT. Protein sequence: CASSRDRVTGELFF.

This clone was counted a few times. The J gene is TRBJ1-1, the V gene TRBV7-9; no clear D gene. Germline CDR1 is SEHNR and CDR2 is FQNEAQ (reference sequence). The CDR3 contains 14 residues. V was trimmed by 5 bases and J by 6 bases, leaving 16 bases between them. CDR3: CASSHGQEVPEAFF. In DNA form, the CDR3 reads TGTGCCAGCAGCCACGGGCAGGAGGTCCCTGAAGCTTTCTTT. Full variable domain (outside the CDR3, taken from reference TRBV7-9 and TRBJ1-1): DTGVSQNPRHKITKRGQNVTFRCDPISEHNRLYWYRQTLGQGPEFLTYFQNEAQLEKSRLLSDRFSAERPKGSFSTLEIQRTEQGDSAMYLCASSHGQEVPEAFFGQGTRLTVV.

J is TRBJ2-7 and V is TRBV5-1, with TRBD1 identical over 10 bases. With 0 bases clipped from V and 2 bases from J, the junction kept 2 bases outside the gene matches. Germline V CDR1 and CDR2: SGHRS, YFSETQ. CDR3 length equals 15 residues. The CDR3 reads CASSLGDRGTYEQYF. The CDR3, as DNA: TGCGCCAGCAGCTTGGGGGACAGGGGAACCTACGAGCAGTACTTC.

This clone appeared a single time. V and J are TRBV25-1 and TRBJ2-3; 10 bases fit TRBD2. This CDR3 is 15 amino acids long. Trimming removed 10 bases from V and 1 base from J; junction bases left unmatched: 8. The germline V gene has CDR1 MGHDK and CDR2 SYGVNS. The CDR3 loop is CAILPGTSGTDTQYF. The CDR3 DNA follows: TGTGCCATCCTCCCCGGGACTAGCGGCACAGATACGCAGTATTTT.

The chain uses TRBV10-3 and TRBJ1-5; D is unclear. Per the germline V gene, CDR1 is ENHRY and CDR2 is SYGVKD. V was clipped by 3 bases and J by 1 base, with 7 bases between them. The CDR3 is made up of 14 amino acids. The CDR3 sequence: CAISDTQSNQPQHF. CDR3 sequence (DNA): TGTGCCATCAGTGACACACAGAGCAATCAGCCCCAGCATTTT.

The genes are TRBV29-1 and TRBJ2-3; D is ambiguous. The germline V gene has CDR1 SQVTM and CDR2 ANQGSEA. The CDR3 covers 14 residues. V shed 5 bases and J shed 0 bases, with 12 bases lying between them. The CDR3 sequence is CSVHTTPSTDTQYF. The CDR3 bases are TGCAGCGTTCACACGACACCGAGCACAGATACGCAGTATTTT.